The 17 T cell receptor beta chains reported below all come from one sample, sequenced in a study of blood T cell repertoires in COVID-19 (dated by TCRdb to 2018 to 2021). Library preparation employed the immunoSEQ multiplex PCR assay. TCRdb limited this immuneACCESS table to in-frame rearrangements with V and J called. A share of clones is missing; checked studies link under half to unresolved V genes, and the rest is unexplained. The sample table lists about 78,000 clones, around 87% of them with a count of one. The top ten hold around 4% of the sample. The sample taken for sequencing was peripheral blood. The receptors were sampled from a woman of 80 years or more with active or convalescent COVID-19.

The chain combines TRBV27 with TRBJ1-4, with D possibly TRBD1 on 5 matching bases. Germline V lookup: CDR1 MNHEY, CDR2 SMNVEV (reference sequence). V was cut by 1 base and J by 4 bases, with 10 bases left in between. The CDR3 contains 15 residues. In DNA, the CDR3 is TGTGCCAGCAGTTTATTGGGCAGGGATAATGAAAAACTGTTTTTT. It yields the protein CASSLLGRDNEKLFF.

This clone was detected only once. The V gene is TRBV6-5, the J gene TRBJ2-2, with 9 bases matching TRBD2. Germline lookup yields CDR1 MNHEY and CDR2 SVGAGI. Germline trimming cut 8 bases from V and 5 bases from J; bases unmatched to any gene: 6. The CDR3 extends over 14 amino acids. CDR3 sequence: CASQAGGFTGELFF. Written as DNA, the CDR3 is TGTGCCAGCCAAGCGGGAGGCTTTACCGGGGAGCTGTTTTTT.

The chain employs TRBV9 and TRBJ2-3; 9 bases line up with TRBD1. CDR1 and CDR2 from the germline V gene are SGDLS and YYNGEE. This CDR3 contains 16 residues. With 4 bases clipped from V and 0 bases from J, the junction kept 6 bases outside the gene matches. CDR3 DNA sequence: TGTGCCAGCAGCTATAGAGGACAGGGGAGCACAGATACGCAGTATTTT. Translated, it gives CASSYRGQGSTDTQYF.

This chain uses TRBV6-6 with TRBJ1-2; the match to TRBD1 covers 9 bases. The CDR3 has 15 amino acids. CDR1 and CDR2 (germline): MNHNY, SVGAGI (reference sequence). The junction had 11 bases not matched to a gene; V was cut back by 7 bases and J by 5 bases. CDR3 loop: CASTQRDRAGYGYTF. Here the CDR3 DNA reads TGTGCCAGCACTCAGAGGGACAGGGCTGGGTATGGCTACACCTTC.

This clone was detected only a few times. CDR3: CASSKQGTYGYTF. The CDR3 DNA reads TGTGCCAGCAGTAAACAGGGGACTTATGGCTACACCTTC. The rearrangement uses TRBV28 and TRBJ1-2; 7 bases agree with TRBD1. V lost 5 bases and J lost 5; bases outside the gene matches: 5. The CDR3 covers 13 residues. Germline V gives CDR1 MDHEN, CDR2 SYDVKM.

The chain carries TRBV5-5 and TRBJ1-1; 7 nucleotides line up with TRBD1. Germline CDR1 and CDR2: SGHKS and YYEKEE (reference sequence). The CDR3 totals 15 residues. The V gene end was trimmed by 4 bases and the J gene end by 2 bases; junction bases not matched to a gene: 8. The CDR3 region has the DNA TGTGCCAGCAGCCCCGGGACAGCGGGCAACACTGAAGCTTTCTTT. It encodes CASSPGTAGNTEAFF.

V gene TRBV25-1 combines with J gene TRBJ1-5; 9 bases are shared with TRBD1. Per the germline V gene, CDR1 is MGHDK and CDR2 is SYGVNS. This CDR3 contains 16 residues. V shed 4 bases, J shed 4 bases, and the junction held 8 bases outside the gene matches. This CDR3 reads CASSVLGQGLNQPQHF. DNA for the CDR3: TGTGCCAGCAGTGTTTTGGGACAGGGATTAAATCAGCCCCAGCATTTT.

The CDR3 loop reads CASSPGDRAISEAFF. Here the CDR3 DNA reads TGTGCCAGCAGCCCCGGGGACAGGGCAATTTCCGAAGCTTTCTTT. The chain is built from TRBV5-5 and TRBJ1-1; 9 bases align to TRBD1. V lost 4 bases to trimming and J lost 8 bases; unmatched junction nucleotides: 12. The germline CDR1 and CDR2 sequences are SGHKS and YYEKEE (reference sequence). CDR3 length: 15 amino acids.

This rearrangement joins TRBV19 to TRBJ2-7, with D tentatively TRBD2 (7 bases). Germline V gene lookup returns CDR1 LNHDA and CDR2 SQIVND (reference sequence). CDR3 length: 14 amino acids. Between the trimmed V and J ends, which lost 3 bases and 2 bases, there was a span of 11 bases. In DNA, the CDR3 is TGTGCCAGTAGTATTAACGGGGGGCCCTACGAGCAGTACTTC. As protein: CASSINGGPYEQYF.

The rearrangement uses TRBV6-1 and TRBJ2-1, with 7 bases fitting TRBD2. Germline trimming cut 4 bases from V and 1 base from J; bases unmatched to any gene: 4. The germline V gene has CDR1 MNHNS and CDR2 SASEGT. This CDR3 has 15 residues. The CDR3 spells CASSVASGSYNEQFF. The CDR3 DNA sequence: TGTGCCAGCAGTGTAGCTAGCGGTTCCTACAATGAGCAGTTCTTC.

The V gene is TRBV29-1, the J gene TRBJ2-5; D ambiguous. The CDR3 length is 11 residues. CDR1 and CDR2 from the germline V gene are SQVTM and ANQGSEA. V lost 4 bases and J lost 5, with 8 bases in between. The CDR3 DNA sequence: TGCAGCGTTGTCCCCGGGGAGACCCAGTACTTC. As protein: CSVVPGETQYF.

V usage is TRBV2 and J usage is TRBJ1-1; D possibly corresponds to TRBD1 (5 bases). The CDR3 sequence is 13 residues long. In germline, CDR1 is SNHLY, CDR2 FYNNEI. The germline V and J ends were trimmed by 4 bases and 2 bases, with 8 bases remaining between them. The DNA of the CDR3 is TGTGCCAGCAGTGGGGACTATAACACTGAAGCTTTCTTT. It encodes CASSGDYNTEAFF.

This sequence joins TRBV6-5 and TRBJ2-1; 11 nucleotides agree with TRBD2. Looked up from germline, CDR1 is MNHEY and CDR2 is SVGAGI. The ends lost 2 bases at V and 3 bases at J; junction bases unmatched: 3. The CDR3 extends over 16 amino acids. The CDR3 reads CASSYTTSGGYNEQFF. In nucleotides, the CDR3 is TGTGCCAGCAGTTACACCACTAGCGGGGGCTACAATGAGCAGTTCTTC.

This sequence joins TRBV2 and TRBJ2-3, with TRBD2 identical over 10 bases. Germline trimming cut 9 bases from V and 1 base from J; bases unmatched to any gene: 1. Germline CDR1 is SNHLY and CDR2 is FYNNEI. The CDR3 has 13 residues. The CDR3, as DNA: TGTGCCAGGGGGACTAGCGGCACAGATACGCAGTATTTT. It codes for CARGTSGTDTQYF.

V usage is TRBV9 and J usage is TRBJ2-7; 7 positions agree with TRBD1. The CDR3 runs to 17 residues. J gave up 6 bases and V 0 bases, and 15 bases lay outside the gene matches. Per germline, CDR1 SGDLS and CDR2 YYNGEE. The CDR3 coding sequence is TGTGCCAGCAGCGTAGGCTCTGGGACAGCACCTACGATCGAGCAGTACTTC. Amino acid sequence: CASSVGSGTAPTIEQYF.

The genes are TRBV6-2 or TRBV6-3 and TRBJ2-7; 8 nucleotides agree with TRBD2. The CDR3 is 15 amino acids. Losses at the gene ends were 6 bases for V and 0 bases for J; bases not matched to a gene: 7. The germline CDR1 and CDR2 sequences are MNHEY and SVGEGT. CDR3 DNA: TGTGCCAGCAGCCCCAGCGGGAGTCTCTCCTACGAGCAGTACTTC. Its protein product is CASSPSGSLSYEQYF.

The chain links TRBV28 to TRBJ2-1; unclear D gene. V lost 1 base, J lost 6 bases, and 7 bases lay in between. Germline V gene sequence: CDR1 MDHEN, CDR2 SYDVKM. The CDR3 has 13 residues. CDR3 amino acids: CASSLLGSNEQFF. Here the CDR3 DNA reads TGTGCCAGCAGTTTATTGGGCAGCAATGAGCAGTTCTTC.